Here is one TCR beta chain with its context. This specimen belongs to a study of blood T cell repertoires in COVID-19. V shed 5 bases and J shed 7 bases, with 11 bases lying between them. The CDR3 contains 12 residues. Germline loops: CDR1 SGHTA, CDR2 FQGNSA. Method: immunoSEQ multiplex PCR; TCRdb's copy keeps in-frame clones and lacks some. The sample has approximately 210,000 clones; 88% are singletons. The chain couples TRBV7-2 to TRBJ1-2, with D possibly being TRBD1 (6 bases). Sequencing input: PBMCs or T cells enriched from blood (not recorded which). This sequence was found in a woman aged 50 to 60 with acute COVID-19. The CDR3 loop reads CASSPNRAGYTF. The CDR3 DNA reads TGTGCCAGCAGCCCTAACAGGGCTGGCTACACCTTC.